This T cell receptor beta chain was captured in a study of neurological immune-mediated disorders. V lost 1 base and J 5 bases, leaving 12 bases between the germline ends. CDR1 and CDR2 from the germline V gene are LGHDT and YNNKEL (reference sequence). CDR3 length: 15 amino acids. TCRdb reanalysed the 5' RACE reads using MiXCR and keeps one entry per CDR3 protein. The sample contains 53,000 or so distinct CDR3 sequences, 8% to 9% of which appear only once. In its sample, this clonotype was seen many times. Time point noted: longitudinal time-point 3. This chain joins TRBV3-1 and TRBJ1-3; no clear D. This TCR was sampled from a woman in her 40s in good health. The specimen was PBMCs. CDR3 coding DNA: TGTGCCAGCAGCCAAGGGACCGGGCCGCGAAACACCATATATTTT. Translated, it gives CASSQGTGPRNTIYF.